This record covers a single TCR beta chain. Its antigen is undetermined. TCRdb's table, derived via immunoSEQ multiplex PCR, lists solely in-frame clones and lacks some. Of about 72,000 clones listed, around 83% are singletons. This entry comes from a study of OX40 agonist ivuxolimab in advanced cancers. Notes on the study in general: Certain nonresponders additionally had low normalized T-cell clonal expansion.

The CDR3 spans 13 residues. Looked up from germline, CDR1 is MNHEY and CDR2 is SVGAGI. Trimming took 7 bases from V and 8 from J, leaving 15 bases between them. Sequencing was performed on CD4+ or CD8+ T cells sorted from blood, taken in a trial of the OX40 agonist ivuxolimab. The TCR was taken from an adult with an advanced solid tumor such as melanoma, head and neck, liver or kidney cancer. This chain links TRBV6-5 with TRBJ2-1, with a tentative D call TRBD2 (7 bases). The CDR3: CASKGGGADEQFF. CDR3 in DNA: TGTGCCAGCAAGGGGGGAGGGGCGGATGAGCAGTTCTTC.